This T cell receptor (beta chain) was captured by sequencing in a study of T cells in Graves' hyperthyroidism and ophthalmopathy. RNA transcripts gave rise to amplified TCR beta CDR3 regions. First-round RT-PCR of the TCR CDR3 relied on the HTBI primer set. MiXCR, run by TCRdb on the multiplex PCR reads, gives a single entry per CDR3 protein. In the table there are tens of thousands of distinct CDR3 sequences, around half of which are singletons. The sample, blood from the first hyperthyroidism diagnosis, precedes any ophthalmopathy symptoms. Sequenced sample: blood. This TCR was recovered from a woman between 45 and 60 years old with Graves' hyperthyroidism that later progressed to Graves' ophthalmopathy.

CDR3 DNA: TGCGCCAGCAGCCGGGAAGGACAGGGCACCACTGAAGCTTTCTTT. Translated, it gives CASSREGQGTTEAFF. The rearrangement uses TRBV4-1 and TRBJ1-1; 8 bases agree with TRBD1. Unmatched junction bases numbered 8, after V lost 4 bases and J lost 4 bases. The CDR3 loop spans 15 amino acids. CDR1 MGHRA and CDR2 YSYEKL come from the germline V gene.